This is a list of T cell receptor beta chains from one sample in a study of T-cell memory formation after mild COVID-19. TCRdb re-derived calls from the 5' RACE reads in MiXCR, one entry per CDR3 protein. The data hold roughly 100,000 distinct CDR3 sequences, with roughly an eighth observed a single time. The specimen sequenced was PBMCs or a T cell subset sorted from them (not recorded which). The receptors stem from an adult woman who had mild COVID-19 (a few samples of this study predate the infection). Cell type and time point are not known. The CDR3 runs from the conserved cysteine through the conserved F or W. D genes are given only for firm matches.

d_call,j_call,v_call,cdr3_aa
-,TRBJ2-7,TRBV5-1,CASSLRAELEQYF
-,TRBJ2-2,TRBV29-1,CSVSPGAVNTGELFF
TRBD2,TRBJ2-1,TRBV6-4,CASSASGIAYNEQFF
-,TRBJ2-3,TRBV5-1,CATNQGGTDTQYF
-,TRBJ2-6,TRBV12-3/TRBV12-4,CASNPDHSGANVLTF
TRBD1,TRBJ2-1,TRBV13,CASSPEGQGAHNEQFF
TRBD2,TRBJ2-1,TRBV7-9,CASISTGTSGIDEQFF
-,TRBJ1-2,TRBV4-1,CASSPWQDNYGYTF
-,TRBJ2-2,TRBV21-1,CASSKVASGTGSGELFF
-,TRBJ2-1,TRBV4-2,CASSQGTNNEQFF
TRBD1,TRBJ2-5,TRBV12-3/TRBV12-4,CASSSRPGTVKQETQYF
TRBD1,TRBJ2-7,TRBV4-3,CASSPGTGGSYEQYF
TRBD1,TRBJ2-7,TRBV5-1,CASSWTGSSYEQYF
TRBD1,TRBJ1-4,TRBV12-3/TRBV12-4,CASRSGQAAREKLFF
-,TRBJ1-1,TRBV6-5,CASKKGSWAFF
-,TRBJ2-3,TRBV12-3/TRBV12-4,CASSPSAVWDTQYF
TRBD2,TRBJ2-1,TRBV20-1,CSARGTSGISVNYNEQFF
TRBD2,TRBJ2-5,TRBV6-5,CASRQRLAGGPRGETQYF
-,TRBJ2-3,TRBV30,CAWERGLFHTDTQYF
-,TRBJ2-5,TRBV6-1,CASSEGGWLLGETQYF
-,TRBJ2-7,TRBV24-1,CATSDGAVGKYEQYF
-,TRBJ1-1,TRBV6-5,CASSYLLGMNTEAFF
-,TRBJ2-1,TRBV6-6,CASSLAAVGGPIQSSYNEQFF
-,TRBJ2-1,TRBV14,CASSQDLYQSSYNEQFF
TRBD2,TRBJ2-7,TRBV10-3,CAIYQREWFYEQYF
-,TRBJ1-2,TRBV6-6,CASSYSTSLIRYGYTF
-,TRBJ2-5,TRBV11-2,CASSLRVASETQYF
-,TRBJ2-1,TRBV29-1,CSVEGRGSYNEQFF
TRBD2,TRBJ2-7,TRBV9,CASSGRETSGRPYEQYF
-,TRBJ2-7,TRBV7-9,CASSLEWAGYEQYF
TRBD2,TRBJ2-3,TRBV4-2,CASSQDWTSGPNPGTDTQYF
-,TRBJ1-1,TRBV11-2,CASSQGSGGENTEAFF
-,TRBJ2-7,TRBV9,CASSVGSRATYEQYF
-,TRBJ2-7,TRBV27,CASSALDGTLTPGGYEQYF
-,TRBJ2-7,TRBV6-6,CASSYSSQNDEQYF
-,TRBJ2-5,TRBV6-2/TRBV6-3,CASTLRWAGETQYF
TRBD2,TRBJ2-2,TRBV5-1,CASSLVAGTGELFF
-,TRBJ2-7,TRBV16,CASSQSTVSPSGYEQYF
TRBD2,TRBJ2-7,TRBV6-6,CASSYRPTTSDPFYEQYF
-,TRBJ2-7,TRBV29-1,CSVELATTISYEQYF
-,TRBJ2-1,TRBV24-1,CATSVGRGSSYNEQFF
TRBD1,TRBJ1-1,TRBV7-3,CASSLEGTGSYTEAFF
TRBD1,TRBJ2-4,TRBV5-6,CASSILQGLIAKNIQYF
-,TRBJ1-1,TRBV14,CASSQDLGTEAFF
-,TRBJ2-4,TRBV11-3,CASRNRDKENIQYF
-,TRBJ1-2,TRBV7-9,CASSQAVEGYTF
-,TRBJ2-3,TRBV4-1,CASSQRGSLTDTQYF
TRBD1,TRBJ2-7,TRBV2,CASSEVGTAGSYEQYF
TRBD2,TRBJ2-1,TRBV3-1,CASSQESDFGGGGQFF
-,TRBJ2-2,TRBV19,CASSTPWSLDLSGELFF
-,TRBJ2-5,TRBV6-2/TRBV6-3,CASSDQGRIQETQYF
TRBD2,TRBJ2-5,TRBV7-8,CASSLSRLGAGAGGLKTQYF